The 31 T cell receptor beta chains reported below all come from one sample, sequenced in a study of cytotoxic CD8 clonotypes in ibrutinib-treated CLL. The repertoire was sequenced with immunoSEQ multiplex PCR; TCRdb's copy has only in-frame clones and lacks some. The data show approximately 50,000 clones, over 60% seen once. This sample comprised PBMCs, obtained after 12 months of ibrutinib treatment. Receptors were obtained from a human donor with chronic lymphocytic leukemia.

The CDR3 here is CASSGLGRSEQYF. The CDR3 coding sequence is TGCGCCAGCAGCGGACTAGGGCGATCCGAGCAGTACTTC. The rearrangement uses TRBV10-1 and TRBJ2-7, with 7 bases identical to TRBD2. Germline V gives CDR1 WNHNN, CDR2 SYGVQD (reference sequence). V was pared by 6 bases and J by 6 bases, with 8 bases of the junction left unmatched. The CDR3 has 13 amino acids.

This clone was counted between two and nine times. V and J are TRBV27 and TRBJ1-1, with 7 bases identical to TRBD1. The ends lost 6 bases at V and 1 base at J; junction bases unmatched: 5. This CDR3 has 14 amino acids. Germline V lookup: CDR1 MNHEY, CDR2 SMNVEV (reference sequence). CDR3 protein: CASRRQGENTEAFF. As DNA, the CDR3 is TGTGCCAGCAGGCGACAGGGAGAGAACACTGAAGCTTTCTTT.

The rearrangement links TRBV9 to TRBJ2-1; TRBD2 matches 10 bases. Germline assignment: CDR1 SGDLS and CDR2 YYNGEE. The CDR3 has 21 amino acids. V shed 1 base and J 2 bases; nucleotides not matched to a gene: 18. CDR3 loop: CASSVIPGGSGRASTYNEQFF. The CDR3 coding sequence is TGTGCCAGCAGCGTAATCCCTGGGGGAAGCGGGAGGGCCTCGACCTACAATGAGCAGTTCTTC.

This sequence joins TRBV27 and TRBJ2-7; weak D call: TRBD1 (5 bases). Germline V gives CDR1 MNHEY, CDR2 SMNVEV (reference sequence). V was shortened by 2 bases and J by 5 bases, with 16 bases between the two germline ends. The CDR3 spans 15 residues. CDR3 loop: CASSLPGPGRNEQYF. In nucleotides, the CDR3 is TGTGCCAGCAGTTTACCCGGACCAGGGCGGAACGAGCAGTACTTC.

This rearrangement joins TRBV19 to TRBJ2-5; TRBD1 agrees at 12 bases. Trimming at V came to 3 bases and at J to 4 bases, leaving 3 bases not matched to a gene. Germline V gene lookup returns CDR1 LNHDA and CDR2 SQIVND (reference sequence). CDR3 size: 15 residues. The CDR3 spells CASSMGTGGGETQYF. For the CDR3, the DNA is TGTGCCAGTAGTATGGGGACAGGGGGCGGAGAGACCCAGTACTTC.

The chain couples TRBV11-2 to TRBJ2-5; tentative D call: TRBD1 (5 bases). CDR3 size: 18 residues. Germline loops: CDR1 SGHAT, CDR2 FQNNGV. Deletions cut 0 bases from V and 1 base from J, with 18 bases between. The CDR3 bases are TGTGCCAGCAGCTTAGACCAGGGTGGGAAGTGGGCCCAAGAGACCCAGTACTTC. Its translation is CASSLDQGGKWAQETQYF. Together with reference TRBV11-2 and TRBJ2-5, the CDR3 gives the full variable domain: EAGVAQSPRYKIIEKRQSVAFWCNPISGHATLYWYQQILGQGPKLLIQFQNNGVVDDSQLPKDRFSAERLKGVDSTLKIQPAKLEDSAVYLCASSLDQGGKWAQETQYFGPGTRLLVL.

This clone was recorded a few times. This chain joins TRBV27 and TRBJ2-3; tentatively, D is TRBD1 (6 bases). The CDR3 is made up of 14 amino acids. V lost 5 bases and J 3 bases, leaving 12 bases between the germline ends. CDR1 and CDR2 (germline): MNHEY, SMNVEV (reference sequence). This CDR3 is CASSTRGRTDTQYF. CDR3 nucleotides: TGTGCCAGCAGTACCAGGGGAAGGACAGATACGCAGTATTTT.

This chain uses TRBV30 with TRBJ2-2; 11 bases are shared with TRBD2. CDR1 and CDR2 from the germline V gene are GTSNPN and SVGIG (reference sequence). The CDR3 is made up of 14 amino acids. Trimming removed 2 bases from V and 6 bases from J; junction bases left unmatched: 2. CDR3 sequence reads: CAWSRGLAAGELFF. CDR3 coding DNA: TGTGCCTGGAGTAGGGGACTAGCGGCCGGGGAGCTGTTTTTT. Combining the CDR3 with reference TRBV30 and TRBJ2-2 gives the whole variable domain SQTIHQWPATLVQPVGSPLSLECTVEGTSNPNLYWYRQAAGRGLQLLFYSVGIGQISSEVPQNLSASRPQDRQFILSSKKLLLSDSGFYLCAWSRGLAAGELFFGEGSRLTVL.

The chain has TRBV30 and TRBJ2-5, with D tentatively TRBD2 (6 bases). CDR1 is GTSNPN and CDR2 is SVGIG in the germline V gene (reference sequence). With 3 bases removed from V and 5 bases from J, the gap between germline ends came to 16 bases. CDR3 length: 14 amino acids. DNA for the CDR3: TGTGCCTGGAGCGAAGACAGCGGAGGGGAGACCCAGTACTTC. Its translation: CAWSEDSGGETQYF.

Points on this clone: One end of the junction varies from germline; a read error may be responsible. This chain joins TRBV5-4 and TRBJ1-1; D ambiguous. The CDR3 is made up of 13 amino acids. The germline CDR1 and CDR2 sequences are SGHNT and YYREEE (reference sequence). CDR3 loop: CASSPYRNTEAFF. CDR3 nucleotides: TGCGCCAGCAGCCCTTACAGAAACACTGAAGCTTTCTTT.

This chain links TRBV27 with TRBJ1-5; D ambiguous. Germline CDR1 and CDR2: MNHEY and SMNVEV (reference sequence). V was cut by 5 bases and J by 2 bases, with 13 bases left in between. The CDR3 extends over 15 amino acids. CDR3 bases: TGTGCCAGCAGTCCGCTTAAAGGGCGCAATCAGCCCCAGCATTTT. Its protein is CASSPLKGRNQPQHF.

This clone showed up just a few times. DNA for the CDR3: TGTGCCAGCAGTTTATTTCCTCCGGACACTGAAGCTTTCTTT. It encodes CASSLFPPDTEAFF. The chain recombines TRBV27 with TRBJ1-1; the D is unclear. CDR1 and CDR2 from the germline V gene are MNHEY and SMNVEV (reference sequence). Deletions cut 1 base from V and 3 bases from J, with 9 bases between. This CDR3 region has 14 residues.

This clone was observed once. The genes are TRBV5-5 and TRBJ2-7; unclear D gene. Per germline, CDR1 SGHKS and CDR2 YYEKEE (reference sequence). V was clipped by 1 base and J by 4 bases, with 18 bases between them. This CDR3 region has 16 residues. The CDR3 here is CASSLTLEYKAYEQYF. For the CDR3, the DNA is TGTGCCAGCAGCTTGACCCTGGAGTACAAGGCGTACGAGCAGTACTTC.

The sample holds one count of this clone. The chain carries TRBV9 and TRBJ2-5; TRBD2 aligns across 7 bases. CDR3 size: 15 residues. After removal of 0 bases from V and 5 bases from J, the junction contained 7 bases not matched to a gene. Looked up from germline, CDR1 is SGDLS and CDR2 is YYNGEE. CDR3 bases: TGTGCCAGCAGCGTAGGAGGGAGGGCCCCGGAGACCCAGTACTTC. Translated, it gives CASSVGGRAPETQYF.

V usage is TRBV11-1 and J usage is TRBJ2-2; D could derive from TRBD1 or TRBD2 (5 bases each). Trimming left V 4 bases short and J 7 bases short, with 16 bases between. Germline lookup yields CDR1 SGHAT and CDR2 FQDESV (reference sequence). There are 15 residues in the CDR3. The CDR3 sequence: CASSSPQWGSGELFF. In DNA, the CDR3 is TGTGCCAGCAGCTCCCCCCAGTGGGGGAGCGGGGAGCTGTTTTTT.

This chain links TRBV30 with TRBJ1-5; D unclear. The V end was cut by 0 bases, the J end by 0 bases, with 15 bases between. The germline gives CDR1 GTSNPN, CDR2 SVGIG (reference sequence). The CDR3 runs 17 residues. The CDR3 DNA reads as TGTGCCTGGAGTGTATCTATGACTGGATTTAGCAATCAGCCCCAGCATTTT. It codes for CAWSVSMTGFSNQPQHF.

Concerning this clone itself: The junction and the germline gene differ at one end; a read error may be behind it. The rearrangement links TRBV18 to TRBJ2-7, with TRBD2 matching over 9 bases. CDR1 is KGHSH, CDR2 LQKENI, per germline. The CDR3 has 14 residues. The CDR3 here is CDSSLLAGDFEQYF. The CDR3 coding sequence is TGTGACAGCTCTCTCTTAGCGGGAGACTTCGAGCAGTACTTC. The entire variable domain, with the rest obtained from reference TRBV18 and TRBJ2-7, is as follows: NAGVMQNPRHLVRRRGQEARLRCSPMKGHSHVYWYRQLPEEGLKFMVYLQKENIIDESGMPKERFSAEFPKEGPSILRIQQVVRGDSAAYFCDSSLLAGDFEQYFGPGTRLTVT.

This chain links TRBV15 with TRBJ2-7; a possible D gene is TRBD1 (6 bases). Germline lookup yields CDR1 LNHNV and CDR2 YYDKDF (reference sequence). The V gene lost 5 bases and the J gene lost 3 bases, with 17 bases spanning the gap. This CDR3 has 15 residues. Here the CDR3 DNA reads TGTGCCACCAGCCTAGGGGGAGCAACCTTCTACGAGCAGTACTTC. It encodes CATSLGGATFYEQYF.

V is TRBV5-4 and J is TRBJ2-7; D ambiguous. This CDR3 is 13 amino acids long. Trimming cost V 0 bases and J 6 bases, with 10 bases left between them. Per the germline V gene, CDR1 is SGHNT and CDR2 is YYREEE (reference sequence). The CDR3: CASSLEGPSEQYF. CDR3 in DNA: TGTGCCAGCAGCTTGGAGGGCCCCTCCGAGCAGTACTTC. The full variable domain, its missing parts supplied by reference TRBV5-4 and TRBJ2-7, is ETGVTQSPTHLIKTRGQQVTLRCSSQSGHNTVSWYQQALGQGPQFIFQYYREEENGRGNFPPRFSGLQFPNYSSELNVNALELDDSALYLCASSLEGPSEQYFGPGTRLTVT.

The gene calls are TRBV5-6 and TRBJ2-3; 8 positions agree with TRBD2. This CDR3 has 14 amino acids. Trimming removed 2 bases from V and 1 base from J; junction bases left unmatched: 0. CDR1 is SGHDT and CDR2 is YYEEEE in the germline V gene. CDR3 DNA: TGTGCCAGCAGCTTTAGCGGGGGCACAGATACGCAGTATTTT. The encoded protein is CASSFSGGTDTQYF.

The chain couples TRBV4-3 to TRBJ2-5, with D possibly matching TRBD1 (5 bases). The CDR3 is made up of 15 amino acids. The V gene lost 0 bases and the J gene lost 6 bases, with 14 bases spanning the gap. Germline V gene lookup returns CDR1 LGHNA and CDR2 YSLEER. The CDR3 loop is CASSQDKTGLQTQYF. Written as DNA, the CDR3 is TGCGCCAGCAGCCAAGATAAAACAGGTCTACAGACCCAGTACTTC.

V usage is TRBV6-1 and J usage is TRBJ2-7, with D unclear. The CDR3 is 12 amino acids. The ends were cut back, 2 bases at V and 3 bases at J, with 5 bases in the middle. Germline assignment: CDR1 MNHNS and CDR2 SASEGT. In nucleotides, the CDR3 is TGTGCCAGCAGTGAATGGGTCTACGAGCAGTACTTC. Translating it yields CASSEWVYEQYF.

The sample holds a few counts of this clone. The chain combines TRBV6-1 with TRBJ2-5, with D perhaps matching TRBD1 (6 bases). The CDR3 consists of 14 residues. Germline CDR1 reads MNHNS; CDR2 reads SASEGT. Trimming removed 1 base from V and 0 bases from J, with 6 bases in between. The CDR3 reads CASSEGDNQETQYF. The CDR3 nucleotides are TGTGCCAGCAGTGAAGGGGACAACCAAGAGACCCAGTACTTC.

This chain links TRBV7-2 with TRBJ2-7; D is ambiguous. Germline values: CDR1 SGHTA, CDR2 FQGNSA. V lost 2 bases, J lost 2 bases, and 10 bases lay in between. This CDR3 is 14 amino acids long. CDR3 sequence reads: CASSLLDTTYEQYF. The CDR3 region has the DNA TGTGCCAGCAGCTTATTAGACACTACCTACGAGCAGTACTTC.

In this sample, this clone turned up a few times. The J gene is TRBJ2-1, the V gene TRBV30, with D possibly being TRBD2 (5 bases). In germline, CDR1 is GTSNPN, CDR2 SVGIG (reference sequence). Trimming stripped 7 bases from V and 0 bases from J, with 10 bases between. This CDR3 has 13 residues. CDR3 nucleotides: TGTGCCTCCCGGGGTTCCTCCTACAATGAGCAGTTCTTC. It yields the protein CASRGSSYNEQFF.

CDR3 nucleotides: TGTGCCAGCAGCGCCGAAGACTATGAGCAGTTCTTC. It codes for CASSAEDYEQFF. The chain combines TRBV9 with TRBJ2-1, with no clear D. Trimming took 3 bases from V and 8 from J, leaving 9 bases between them. The CDR3 covers 12 residues. Germline CDR1 SGDLS, CDR2 YYNGEE.

This chain joins TRBV15 and TRBJ1-3, with D uncertain. Trimming stripped 0 bases from V and 7 bases from J, with 13 bases between. This CDR3 is 15 amino acids long. Germline CDR1 LNHNV, CDR2 YYDKDF (reference sequence). The CDR3 is CATSREGRPGNTIYF. For the CDR3, the DNA is TGTGCCACCAGCAGAGAAGGGCGTCCGGGGAACACCATATATTTT. Using reference TRBV15 and TRBJ1-3 for the parts outside the CDR3, the full variable domain is DAMVIQNPRYQVTQFGKPVTLSCSQTLNHNVMYWYQQKSSQAPKLLFHYYDKDFNNEADTPDNFQSRRPNTSFCFLDIRSPGLGDTAMYLCATSREGRPGNTIYFGEGSWLTVV.

CDR3 amino acids: CASSLAAGTGELFF. CDR3 DNA: TGTGCCAGCAGCTTGGCCGCGGGGACCGGGGAGCTGTTTTTT. The chain has TRBV5-4 and TRBJ2-2; a weak D match, TRBD2 (6 bases). Trimming took off 0 bases at V and 5 bases at J, with 8 bases between the two ends. The V gene's germline CDR1 is SGHNT and CDR2 YYREEE (reference sequence). This CDR3 has 14 amino acids. Full variable domain (rest looked up from reference TRBV5-4 and TRBJ2-2): ETGVTQSPTHLIKTRGQQVTLRCSSQSGHNTVSWYQQALGQGPQFIFQYYREEENGRGNFPPRFSGLQFPNYSSELNVNALELDDSALYLCASSLAAGTGELFFGEGSRLTVL.

This chain joins TRBV7-2 and TRBJ2-1, with D possibly being TRBD2 (7 bases). Per germline, CDR1 SGHTA and CDR2 FQGNSA. Trimming cost V 1 base and J 6 bases, with 22 bases left between them. The CDR3 loop spans 18 amino acids. Written as DNA, the CDR3 is TGTGCCAGCAGCTTAGGGGGGCTAGCGGCACCCCTTGGCAATGAGCAGTTCTTC. Translation gives CASSLGGLAAPLGNEQFF.

In its sample, this clone was seen once. The rearrangement links TRBV6-1 to TRBJ2-3; D not certain. The CDR3 extends over 15 amino acids. Per the germline V gene, CDR1 is MNHNS and CDR2 is SASEGT. V was shortened by 7 bases and J by 6 bases, with 20 bases between the two germline ends. CDR3 sequence reads: CASKADPNTGDTQYF. The DNA for the CDR3 is TGTGCCAGCAAAGCAGACCCCAACACCGGGGATACGCAGTATTTT.

The chain links TRBV9 to TRBJ2-3, with D possibly being TRBD2 (6 bases). V lost 0 bases to trimming and J lost 5 bases, with 13 bases between them. The CDR3 spans 15 residues. Germline V gene data show CDR1 as SGDLS and CDR2 as YYNGEE. CDR3 region: CASSVGLGLGDTQYF. As DNA, the CDR3 is TGTGCCAGCAGCGTAGGACTAGGTTTAGGAGATACGCAGTATTTT.